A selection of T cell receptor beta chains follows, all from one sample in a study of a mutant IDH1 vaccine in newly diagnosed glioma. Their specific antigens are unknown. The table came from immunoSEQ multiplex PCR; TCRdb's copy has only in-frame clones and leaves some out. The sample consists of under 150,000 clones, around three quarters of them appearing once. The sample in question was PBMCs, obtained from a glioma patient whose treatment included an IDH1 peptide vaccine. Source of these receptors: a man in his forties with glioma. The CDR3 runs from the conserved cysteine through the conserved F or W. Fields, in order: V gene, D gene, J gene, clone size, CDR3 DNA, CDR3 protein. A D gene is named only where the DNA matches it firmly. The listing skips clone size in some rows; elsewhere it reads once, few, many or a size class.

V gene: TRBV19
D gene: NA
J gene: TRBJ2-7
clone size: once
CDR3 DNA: TGTGCCAGTGGGGCCCGGGGCAGAACCTACGAGCAGTACTTC
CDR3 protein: CASGARGRTYEQYF

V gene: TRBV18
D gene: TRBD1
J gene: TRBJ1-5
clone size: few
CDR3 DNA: TGTGCCAGCTCACCACCGAAGGGGGCTAATGATCGGCAGCCCCAGCATTTT
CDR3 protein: CASSPPKGANDRQPQHF

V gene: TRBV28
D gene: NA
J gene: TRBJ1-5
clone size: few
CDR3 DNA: TGTGCCAGCAGGCCACAGGGTTCCTCAAATCAGCCCCAGCATTTT
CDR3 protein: CASRPQGSSNQPQHF

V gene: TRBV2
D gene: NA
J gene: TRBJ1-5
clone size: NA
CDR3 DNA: TGTGCCAGCAGTCAGGACAGAGGCAATCAGCCCCAGCATTTT
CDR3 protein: CASSQDRGNQPQHF

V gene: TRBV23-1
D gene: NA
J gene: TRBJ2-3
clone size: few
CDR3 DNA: TGCGCCAGCAGTCAATCGGTCGCTCAAAGGACAGATACGCAGTATTTT
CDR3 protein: CASSQSVAQRTDTQYF

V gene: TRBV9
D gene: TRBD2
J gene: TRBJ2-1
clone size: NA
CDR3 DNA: TGTGCCAGCAGCGCTAGCGGGATCTCCTACAATGAGCAGTTCTTC
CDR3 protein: CASSASGISYNEQFF

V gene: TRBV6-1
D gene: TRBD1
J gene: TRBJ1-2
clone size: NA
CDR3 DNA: TGTGCCAGCAGTGAACCCTCCAGGGGGCGTTGGTATGGCTACACCTTC
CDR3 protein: CASSEPSRGRWYGYTF

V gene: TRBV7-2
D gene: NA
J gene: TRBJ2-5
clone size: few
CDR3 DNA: TGTGCCAGCAGCAATGGTGGAGAGACCCAGTACTTC
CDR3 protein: CASSNGGETQYF

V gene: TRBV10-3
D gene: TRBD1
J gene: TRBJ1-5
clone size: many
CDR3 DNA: TGTGCCATCAGGGACAGGATGGGTCAGCCCCAGCATTTT
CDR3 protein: CAIRDRMGQPQHF

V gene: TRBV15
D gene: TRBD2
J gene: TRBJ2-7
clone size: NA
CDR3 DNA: TGTGCCACCAGCAGCTACGGACTAGCGGGAGATCGAGACGAGCAGTACTTC
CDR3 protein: CATSSYGLAGDRDEQYF

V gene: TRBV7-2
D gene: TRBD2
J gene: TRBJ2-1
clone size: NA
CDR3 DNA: TGTGCCAGCAGCCTTCTTACTAGCGGGGGGGCAAATGAGCAGTTCTTC
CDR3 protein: CASSLLTSGGANEQFF

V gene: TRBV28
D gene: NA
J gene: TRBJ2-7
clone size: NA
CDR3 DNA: TGTGCCTCCTCAGGGGGGTCCTACGAGCAGTACTTC
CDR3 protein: CASSGGSYEQYF

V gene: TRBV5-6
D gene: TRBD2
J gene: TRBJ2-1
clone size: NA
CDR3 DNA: TGTGCCAGCAGCCCGATCCGACTAGCGGACAATGAGCAGTTCTTC
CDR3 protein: CASSPIRLADNEQFF

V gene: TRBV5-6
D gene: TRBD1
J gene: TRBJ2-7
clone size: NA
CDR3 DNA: TGTGCCAGCAGCTTGCTGGGACAGGGGGCAGGCGAGCAGTACTTC
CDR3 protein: CASSLLGQGAGEQYF

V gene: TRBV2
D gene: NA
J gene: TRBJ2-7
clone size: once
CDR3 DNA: TGTGCCAGCAGTGCCCGGCTAGCGAGGTACGAGCAGTACTTC
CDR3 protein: CASSARLARYEQYF

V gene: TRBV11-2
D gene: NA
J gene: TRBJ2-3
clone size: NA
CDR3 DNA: TGTGCCAGCAGCCGGAACCGGGACCATGATGGGCAGTATTTT
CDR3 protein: CASSRNRDHDGQYF

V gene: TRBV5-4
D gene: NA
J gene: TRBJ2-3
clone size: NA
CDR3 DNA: TGTGCCAGCAGCTTGGAAGGGCGGAGGGGGTATAGCACAGATACGCAGTATTTT
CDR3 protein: CASSLEGRRGYSTDTQYF

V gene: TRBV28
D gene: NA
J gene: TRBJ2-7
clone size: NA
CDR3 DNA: TGTGCCAGCAGGAAATCAGGGTCCTACGAGCAGTACTTC
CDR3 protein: CASRKSGSYEQYF

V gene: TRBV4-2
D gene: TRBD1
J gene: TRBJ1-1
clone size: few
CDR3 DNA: TGTGCCAGCAGCCAACCCGACAGGGAGAGGACTGAAGCTTTCTTT
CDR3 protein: CASSQPDRERTEAFF